This T cell receptor beta chain was captured by sequencing in a study of Graves' ophthalmopathy and Graves' hyperthyroidism. Study-level points and caveats: The model's prediction of ophthalmopathy progression had 70.59% sensitivity and roughly 77% specificity.

Notes on this clonotype: The antigen is undetermined.

Exclusion applied to patients with other autoimmune diseases, uncontrolled infections, pregnancy or lactation. Orbital computed tomography and thyroid ultrasound, along with TRAb, serum thyroxine and clinical symptoms, underpinned diagnosis. The authors amplified TCR beta CDR3 regions, and they did so from RNA transcripts for repertoire sequencing. First-round RT-PCR relied on HTBI primers, and a second-round multiplex PCR came next. From the multiplex PCR reads, TCRdb called clonotypes with MiXCR, one entry per CDR3 protein. Of fewer than 350,000 distinct CDR3 sequences detected, roughly 15% appear once; the ten largest clones hold roughly an eighth. This sequence was found in an adult man with Graves' ophthalmopathy. Specimen: peripheral blood.

The CDR3 reads CASSWIMNTEAFF. As DNA, the CDR3 is TGTGCCAGCAGCTGGATCATGAACACTGAAGCTTTCTTT. The rearrangement joins TRBV2 to TRBJ1-1; the D is unclear. The length of the CDR3 is 13 residues. Germline CDR1 and CDR2: SNHLY and FYNNEI. The V end lost 6 bases, the J end lost 0 bases, and 8 bases lay between the germline ends.